The 7 T cell receptor beta chains below all came from one sample that was sequenced in a study of cytomegalovirus exposure and HLA in healthy donors. Primers included in the PCR were 60 Vbeta and 13 Jbeta primers. The table came from immunoSEQ multiplex PCR; TCRdb's copy has only in-frame clones and leaves some out. The sample consists of some 150,000 clones, roughly 10% of them appearing once. The sequenced sample was PBMCs. These receptors were taken from a man in his fifties in good health and CMV-seronegative.

In its sample, this clone was seen a few times. CDR3: CASSIDMEVETQYF. The CDR3 coding sequence is TGTGCCAGTAGTATCGACATGGAAGTAGAGACCCAGTACTTC. V and J are TRBV19 and TRBJ2-5; D is undetermined. CDR3 length: 14 residues. V shed 3 bases and J shed 4 bases, with 12 bases lying between them. Looked up from germline, CDR1 is LNHDA and CDR2 is SQIVND (reference sequence).

This clone was seen more than once but under ten times. V gene TRBV5-3 combines with J gene TRBJ1-4, with a tentative D call TRBD1 (6 bases). TRBV5-3 is identified as an open reading frame with a role that is uncertain. With 4 bases removed from V and 14 bases from J, the gap between germline ends came to 15 bases. The CDR3 runs to 12 residues. The CDR3 loop reads CARSPQGRSLFF. Here the CDR3 DNA reads TGTGCCAGAAGCCCCCAGGGGCGAAGTCTGTTTTTT.

This clone was counted between two and nine times. This rearrangement joins TRBV5-1 to TRBJ2-5; possible D gene TRBD2, 5 bases. CDR3 length: 13 residues. Germline-derived CDR1 and CDR2 are SGHRS and YFSETQ. Trimming removed 5 bases from V and 4 bases from J, with 12 bases in between. The CDR3 region has the DNA TGCGCCAGCAGGACTATGCTGGGAGAGACCCAGTACTTC. It translates to CASRTMLGETQYF.

In regard to this clone: A junction boundary mismatches the germline segment, possibly from a read error. The chain has TRBV6-6 and TRBJ1-1; D is unresolved. CDR3 length equals 12 residues. Germline V gene sequence: CDR1 MNHNY, CDR2 SVGAGI (reference sequence). The CDR3 bases are TGTGCCAGCACTCACACGAACACCGAAGCTTTCTTT. It encodes CASTHTNTEAFF.

The chain employs TRBV19 and TRBJ1-1, with 7 bases aligning to TRBD1. CDR3 length: 14 amino acids. CDR1 and CDR2 from the germline V gene are LNHDA and SQIVND (reference sequence). The V segment lost 9 bases and the J segment 5 bases; nucleotides outside the gene matches: 12. The CDR3 loop reads CASLEGGAGTEAFF. In DNA form, the CDR3 reads TGTGCCAGCCTAGAAGGGGGCGCGGGTACTGAAGCTTTCTTT. Full variable domain (outside the CDR3, taken from reference TRBV19 and TRBJ1-1): DGGITQSPKYLFRKEGQNVTLSCEQNLNHDAMYWYRQDPGQGLRLIYYSQIVNDFQKGDIAEGYSVSREKKESFPLTVTSAQKNPTAFYLCASLEGGAGTEAFFGQGTRLTVV.

The V call is TRBV15, the J call TRBJ1-5, with TRBD1 matching 12 bases. The CDR3 extends over 15 amino acids. CDR1 and CDR2 (germline): LNHNV, YYDKDF (reference sequence). After removal of 6 bases from V and 5 bases from J, the junction contained 5 bases not matched to a gene. The CDR3: CATRAGTGGHQPQHF. The CDR3 coding sequence is TGTGCCACCAGAGCCGGGACAGGGGGCCATCAGCCCCAGCATTTT.

V usage is TRBV6-1 and J usage is TRBJ1-1, with D uncertain. V lost 0 bases and J lost 6, with 17 bases in between. The CDR3 is 16 amino acids. Germline V gives CDR1 MNHNS, CDR2 SASEGT. In DNA form, the CDR3 reads TGTGCCAGCAGTGAAGCGGAGGGCCTTGGGAAGGCTGAAGCTTTCTTT. Translation: CASSEAEGLGKAEAFF.